A selection of T cell receptor beta chains follows, all from one sample in a study of T cells after yellow fever vaccination. A single record per CDR3 protein comes from TCRdb applying MiXCR to the 5' RACE reads. This table holds about 74,000 distinct CDR3 sequences, approximately 7% found once. Sequenced material: CD8+ T cells sorted from PBMCs, taken more than 4 days after the first yellow fever vaccination. These receptors came from a man aged 18 to 30 who received the YFV17D yellow fever vaccine. Each CDR3 is given with its conserved first and last residue. The D gene is left open where the match is weak. Some rows mark clone size as missing; the rest say once, few, many or name a class of expanded clone.

-,TRBD1,TRBJ1-4,TRBV24-1,CATSDSEDRAREKLFF
many,-,TRBJ1-1,TRBV6-5,CASSYRAENTEAFF
-,TRBD2,TRBJ2-3,TRBV5-1,CASSWGLGPATDTQYF
-,TRBD1,TRBJ1-2,TRBV5-4,CASSNRTGVNYGYTF
many,-,TRBJ2-3,TRBV4-3,CASSQVIPAELTNTQYF
many,-,TRBJ1-2,TRBV7-9,CATTGSEPYGYTF
-,-,TRBJ1-4,TRBV19,CASNSRDYGEKLFF
many,-,TRBJ1-2,TRBV20-1,CSARAGERPGYTF
many,TRBD1,TRBJ2-7,TRBV4-1,CASSDRGDPYEQYF
many,-,TRBJ2-7,TRBV7-6,CASSFRTSSSYEQYF
-,-,TRBJ2-5,TRBV27,CASSLSSSGETQYF
many,TRBD2,TRBJ2-1,TRBV6-4,CASSDYPLAGGHNEQFF
few,-,TRBJ2-1,TRBV19,CASSKTSYEQFF
few,TRBD1,TRBJ1-1,TRBV28,CASSLSVGQGAHTEAFF
-,TRBD1,TRBJ2-7,TRBV9,CASSAGTGEEQYF
-,-,TRBJ2-7,TRBV19,CATTTGVGSYYEQYF
few,-,TRBJ1-2,TRBV4-1,CASSQDFAGYGYTF
many,-,TRBJ1-4,TRBV20-1,CSAHLGGLTNEKLFF
few,-,TRBJ2-7,TRBV4-3,CASSQEAGGGSHEQYF